This TCR beta chain was retrieved from a study of blood T cell repertoires in COVID-19. For the study at large: Acute and convalescent COVID-19 specimens originated in the United States, Italy and Spain. PBMCs, B-cell-depleted T cells, or T cells provided the cDNA or gDNA that made up the material.

Germline CDR1 reads LGHDT; CDR2 reads YNNKEL (reference sequence). J lost 4 bases, V lost 1 base, and 1 base had no gene match. The CDR3 spans 14 residues. Assay: immunoSEQ multiplex PCR; the TCRdb copy retains only in-frame clones and omits some. The table shows approximately 31,000 clones, with around 87% occurring only once. Material for sequencing was peripheral blood. The J gene is TRBJ2-7, the V gene TRBV3-1 (or the pseudogene TRBV3-2), with 10 bases aligning to TRBD1. This TCR came from a man in his fifties or sixties with active COVID-19. The CDR3 is CASSQGDRGYEQYF. In DNA form, the CDR3 reads TGTGCCAGCAGCCAAGGGGACAGGGGATACGAGCAGTACTTC.